The T cell receptor (beta chain) under discussion was sequenced for a study of T cell repertoires in cytomegalovirus infection. Study-level information: As its CMV epitopes, the study selected recently identified HLA-C-restricted and well-studied HLA-B-restricted targets. Indications came from public TCR beta signatures; they pointed to CMV infection and to a matching HLA type.

In TCRdb, the reads were re-called with MiXCR into one record per CDR3 protein. The table has about 83,000 distinct CDR3 sequences, about half seen once; the top ten hold about 92%. Study-level findings and limits: Summed frequency of shared TCR beta families picked out CMV carriers who also had the relevant HLA.

CDR3 length: 16 residues. CDR1 is MGHRA, CDR2 YSYEKL, per germline. Germline trimming cut 4 bases from V and 7 bases from J; bases unmatched to any gene: 10. This clonotype was found a few times. What it recognizes is unknown. J is TRBJ2-2 and V is TRBV4-1, with TRBD1 matching 9 bases. The starting material was CD8+ T cells from cultured PBMCs, obtained from culture after CMV antigen stimulation. This sequence was found in a human donor in good health (CMV status not recorded). Some clones in this sample may be carry-over from other donors' samples. CDR3 in DNA: TGCGCCAGCAGCCGAACGTGGGACAGGGACGGCGGGGAGCTGTTTTTT. This codes for CASSRTWDRDGGELFF.